This record concerns one T cell receptor beta chain sequence. Its antigen specificity is not known. No clone much larger than this one lies a single base away; base qualities are absent. To sequence the TCRbeta CDR3 region, genomic DNA was isolated from the sorted cells. The immunoSEQ Assay was used for sequencing of TCRbeta CDR3 regions. TCRdb re-hosts the immuneACCESS table, in-frame sequences only. Its copies lack some clones; in the studies checked, an unresolved V gene accounts for under half of them, and the cause for the rest is not known. For this sample there are roughly 93,000 clones; roughly four fifths appear just once. The ten largest account for around 5.5% of the sample. The sample belongs to a study of OX40 agonist ivuxolimab in advanced cancers. For context, the study as a whole: Ivuxolimab, which targeted the costimulatory receptor OX40 (CD134), was an agonistic, fully human IgG2 monoclonal antibody. Prior anti-PD-1, anti-PD-L1 or anti-CTLA-4 therapy was permitted, and checkpoint inhibitors had been received by around 40% of dose-escalation patients. In the dose-escalation cohort, 82.7% of patients were male, and the mean age was around 60 years, with a range of roughly 23 to 85. Intravenous ivuxolimab was administered to patients every 2 weeks at six dose levels: 0.01, 0.1, 0.3, 1.5, 3 and 10 mg/kg. Partial responses were achieved by three dose-escalation patients, of whom one had hepatocellular carcinoma and two had cutaneous melanoma. Among the roughly 50 dose-escalation patients, about 19 had hepatocellular carcinoma, approximately 15 melanoma, 9 renal cell carcinoma and 9 head and neck cancer. The monotherapy dose-escalation portion (N of about 50 patients) of the phase I ivuxolimab trial is reported in the paper. The point of sequencing TCRbeta in the periphery was to test whether ivuxolimab changed TCR sequence diversity and drove clonal T-cell expansion. General findings and caveats noted by the study authors: Low levels of normalized T-cell clonal expansion were also seen in some nonresponding patients. At doses from 0.1 to 3.0 mg/kg, clonal expansion was seen in both CD4+ and CD8+ blood T cells between baseline and week 6. After ivuxolimab, more expanded clones were found on average in CD8+ T cells than in CD4+ T cells. In the 0.1-3.0 mg/kg groups, partial responders were among the patients with the lowest normalized peripheral clonal expansion, particularly in CD8+ T cells. The antigen specificity of the clonally expanded peripheral T cells was not determined.

Patients with autoimmune disease history or receiving systemic immunosuppression were excluded from the trial. Peripheral blood for TCR sequencing was collected from all dose cohorts at baseline, on cycle 4 day 1, and on cycle 7 day 1. Samples were obtained from an open-label, multicenter, first-in-human phase I dose-escalation trial of ivuxolimab. Adults with locally advanced or metastatic head and neck squamous cell, hepatocellular, melanoma or renal cell carcinoma were enrolled in the trial. Before TCR sequencing, CD4+ and CD8+ T cells were separately sorted from peripheral blood. The germline V gene provides CDR1 KGHSH and CDR2 LQKENI. The CDR3, cysteine through phenylalanine, is 13 amino acids long. The read is trimmed to its CDR3 DNA, 39 bases read in frame from base 1. V lost 2 bases and J lost 5 bases; the stretch between them is 6 bases long.

The chain joins TRBV18 to TRBJ2-2; no D gene can be assigned with confidence. The specimen was CD4+ or CD8+ T cells sorted from blood, collected in a trial of the OX40 agonist ivuxolimab. This TCR derives from an adult with an advanced solid tumor such as melanoma, head and neck, liver or kidney cancer. DNA sequence: TGTGCCAGCTCACCATCCCTTACCGGGGAGCTGTTTTTT. This gives the protein CASSPSLTGELFF.